The clone carrying this TCR beta chain was observed once. V gave up 3 bases and J gave up 5 bases, with 19 bases separating them. Germline V CDR1 and CDR2: MDHEN, SYDVKM. This CDR3 is built from 16 residues. Execution of the assay was at deep level. Study processing details: ImmunoSEQ yielded junction-only sequences lacking quality scores, so filtering differed. The protocol was immunoSEQ multiplex PCR, while the TCRdb copy is restricted to in-frame clones and leaves out a portion. That table is the source of V, J and clone size, and D and trimming were worked out from the DNA. The sample has nearly 2 million clones, just under 95% seen once; the top ten hold 0.95% to 1.5%. This record comes from a study of shared clonotypes between healthy human individuals. Turning to the study itself: There were three CD4 naive, three CD4 memory, two CD8 naive and one CD8 memory plates per donor.

Naive-designated CD8 cells lacked CD45RO, were positively enriched for CCR7, and omitted terminally differentiated effector memory CD45RA+ cells. This chain connects TRBV28 to TRBJ1-2; D possibly corresponds to TRBD1 (6 bases). The TCR comes from a man aged 18 to 29 in good health. What was sequenced was naive CD8+ T cells sorted from blood. The CDR3 loop reads CASSLQRAGTIYGYTF. The CDR3 nucleotides read TGTGCCAGCAGTTTGCAAAGGGCAGGGACAATATATGGCTACACCTTC.